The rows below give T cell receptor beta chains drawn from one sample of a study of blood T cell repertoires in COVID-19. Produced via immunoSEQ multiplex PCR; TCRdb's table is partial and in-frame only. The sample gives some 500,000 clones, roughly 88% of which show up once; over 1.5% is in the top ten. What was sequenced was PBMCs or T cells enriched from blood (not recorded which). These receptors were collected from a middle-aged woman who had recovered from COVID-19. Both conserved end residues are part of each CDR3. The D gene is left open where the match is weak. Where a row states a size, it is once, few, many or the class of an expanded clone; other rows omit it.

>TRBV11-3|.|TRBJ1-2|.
CASSSGLNYGYTF
TGTGCCAGCAGTTCAGGGTTGAACTATGGCTACACCTTC
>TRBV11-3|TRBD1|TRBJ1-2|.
CASSSIPKGAFAYGYTF
TGTGCCAGCAGCTCCATCCCCAAGGGGGCTTTTGCCTATGGCTACACCTTC
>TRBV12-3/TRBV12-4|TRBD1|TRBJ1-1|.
CASGTGVLTEAFF
TGTGCCAGCGGGACAGGGGTCTTGACTGAAGCTTTCTTT
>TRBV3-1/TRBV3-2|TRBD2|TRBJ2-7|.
CASSPVQTGGPYEQYF
TGTGCCAGCAGCCCGGTTCAGACGGGAGGGCCCTACGAGCAGTACTTC
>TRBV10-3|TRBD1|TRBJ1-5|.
CAISESDRGNQPQHF
TGTGCCATCAGTGAGTCGGACAGGGGGAATCAGCCCCAGCATTTT
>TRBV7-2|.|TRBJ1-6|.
CASSLQGDSPLHF
TGTGCCAGCAGCTTACAGGGCGATTCACCCCTCCACTTT
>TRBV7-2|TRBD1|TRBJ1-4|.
CASSQGQGGEKLFF
TGTGCCAGCAGCCAGGGACAGGGGGGAGAAAAACTGTTTTTT
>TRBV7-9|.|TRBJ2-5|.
CASSFFRGETQYF
TGTGCCAGCAGCTTTTTTAGAGGAGAGACCCAGTACTTC
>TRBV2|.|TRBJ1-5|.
CASSGQASQPQHF
TGTGCCAGCAGTGGACAAGCCAGCCAGCCCCAGCATTTT
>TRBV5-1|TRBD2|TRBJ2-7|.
CASRDSGNSYEQYF
TGCGCCAGCAGGGATAGCGGGAACTCCTACGAGCAGTACTTC
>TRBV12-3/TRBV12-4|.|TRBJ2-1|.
CASSFVTYNEQFF
TGTGCCAGCAGTTTTGTCACTTACAATGAGCAGTTCTTC
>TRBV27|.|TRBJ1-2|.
CASSPLRLLRGYTF
TGTGCCAGCAGTCCTCTCAGACTCCTAAGGGGCTACACCTTC
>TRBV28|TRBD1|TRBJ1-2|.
CASGQGGYGYTF
TGTGCCAGCGGACAGGGGGGATATGGCTACACCTTC
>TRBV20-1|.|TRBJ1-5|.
CSASGAGRFQPQHF
TGCAGTGCTAGTGGGGCAGGAAGATTTCAGCCCCAGCATTTT
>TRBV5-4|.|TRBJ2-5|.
CASSLNRVQRETQYF
TGTGCCAGCAGCTTAAACAGGGTCCAGAGAGAGACCCAGTACTTC
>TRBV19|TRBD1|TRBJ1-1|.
CASSIRDRGTEAFF
TGTGCCAGTAGTATCCGGGACAGAGGAACTGAAGCTTTCTTT
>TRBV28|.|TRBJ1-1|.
CASSFVGNTEAFF
TGTGCCAGCAGTTTTGTCGGGAACACTGAAGCTTTCTTT
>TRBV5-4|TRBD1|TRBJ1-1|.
CASRSNRDRGPAFF
TGTGCCAGCAGATCAAACCGGGACAGGGGGCCAGCTTTCTTT
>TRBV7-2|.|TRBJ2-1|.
CASSLSGSSYNEQFF
TGTGCCAGCAGTTTAAGCGGCAGCTCCTACAATGAGCAGTTCTTC
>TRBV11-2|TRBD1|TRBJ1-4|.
CASSSIQGLPFF
TGTGCCAGCAGCTCGATACAGGGGCTGCCGTTTTTT
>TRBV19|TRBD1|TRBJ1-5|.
CASRTTGSSNQPQHF
TGTGCCAGTAGGACGACAGGGTCCAGCAATCAGCCCCAGCATTTT
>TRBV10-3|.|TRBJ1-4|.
CAISPLGQFATNEKLFF
TGTGCCATCAGTCCCCTGGGGCAGTTCGCAACTAATGAAAAACTGTTTTTT
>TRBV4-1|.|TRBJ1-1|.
CASSFDRFNTEAFF
TGCGCCAGCAGCTTCGACAGGTTCAACACTGAAGCTTTCTTT
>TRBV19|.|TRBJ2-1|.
CASTHGGNEQFF
TGTGCCAGTACCCACGGGGGCAATGAGCAGTTCTTC
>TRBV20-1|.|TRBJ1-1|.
CSASLELNTEAFF
TGCAGTGCTAGTTTGGAGCTCAACACTGAAGCTTTCTTT
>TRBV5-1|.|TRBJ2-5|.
CASSLEGARGRTETQYF
TGCGCCAGCAGCTTGGAAGGGGCCAGGGGGAGGACGGAGACCCAGTACTTC
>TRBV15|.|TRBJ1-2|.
CATSGEGTVTGNYGYTF
TGTGCCACCAGCGGAGAGGGGACCGTGACAGGCAACTATGGCTACACCTTC
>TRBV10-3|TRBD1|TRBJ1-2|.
CAISAQGAGYGYTF
TGTGCCATCAGTGCCCAGGGGGCTGGCTATGGCTACACCTTC
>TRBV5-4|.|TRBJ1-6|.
CASSLEQVYNSPLHF
TGTGCCAGCAGCTTGGAGCAGGTCTATAATTCACCCCTCCACTTT
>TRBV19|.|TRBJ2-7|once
CASSIDRDSYEQYF
TGTGCCAGTAGTATAGACAGGGACTCCTACGAGCAGTACTTC
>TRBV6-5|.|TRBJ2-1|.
CASSPVVTFNEQFF
TGTGCCAGCAGTCCAGTGGTCACCTTCAATGAGCAGTTCTTC
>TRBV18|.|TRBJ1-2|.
CASSPGAIYGYTF
TGTGCCAGCTCACCAGGGGCCATCTATGGCTACACCTTC
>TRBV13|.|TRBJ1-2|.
CASSFRVVNYGYTF
TGTGCCAGCAGCTTCAGGGTAGTTAACTATGGCTACACCTTC
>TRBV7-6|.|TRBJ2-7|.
CASSHRPEPNYEQYF
TGTGCCAGCAGCCACAGACCGGAACCTAATTACGAGCAGTACTTC
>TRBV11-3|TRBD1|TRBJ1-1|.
CASSQGGTNTEAFF
TGTGCCAGCAGCCAAGGGGGCACGAACACTGAAGCTTTCTTT
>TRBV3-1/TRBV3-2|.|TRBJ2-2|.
CASSQWPDTGELFF
TGTGCCAGCAGCCAATGGCCTGACACCGGGGAGCTGTTTTTT
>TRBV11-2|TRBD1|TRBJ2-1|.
CASSAGQGSYNEQFF
TGTGCCAGCAGCGCGGGACAGGGCTCCTACAATGAGCAGTTCTTC
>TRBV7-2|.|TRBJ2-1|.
CASSLGGRYNEQFF
TGTGCCAGCAGCTTAGGCGGAAGGTACAATGAGCAGTTCTTC
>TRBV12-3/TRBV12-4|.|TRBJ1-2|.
CASSSPGSRGYTF
TGTGCCAGCAGTTCCCCGGGGAGTAGAGGCTACACCTTC
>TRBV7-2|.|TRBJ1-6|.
CASSLGATNNSPLHF
TGTGCCAGCAGCTTAGGGGCGACAAATAATTCACCCCTCCACTTT
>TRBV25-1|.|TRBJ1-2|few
CASSEGSNYGYTF
TGTGCCAGCAGTGAGGGCAGTAACTATGGCTACACCTTC
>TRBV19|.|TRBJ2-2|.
CASSIAETGELFF
TGTGCCAGTAGTATAGCGGAGACCGGGGAGCTGTTTTTT
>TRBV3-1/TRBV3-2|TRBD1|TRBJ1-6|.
CASRSTWTGTSPLHF
TGTGCCAGCAGATCGACCTGGACAGGTACCTCACCCCTCCACTTT
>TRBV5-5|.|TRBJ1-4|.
CASSPATNEKLFF
TGTGCCAGCAGCCCTGCAACTAATGAAAAACTGTTTTTT
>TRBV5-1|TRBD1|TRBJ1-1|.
CASSQRTGGNTEAFF
TGCGCCAGCAGCCAACGGACAGGGGGGAACACTGAAGCTTTCTTT
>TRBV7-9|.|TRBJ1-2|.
CASSFRGGNDTF
TGTGCCAGCAGCTTCCGGGGAGGGAACGACACCTTC
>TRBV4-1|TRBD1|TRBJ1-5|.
CASSQDGGGQGGNQPQHF
TGCGCCAGCAGCCAAGATGGAGGGGGACAGGGTGGCAATCAGCCCCAGCATTTT
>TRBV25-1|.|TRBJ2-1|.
CASRGPVDNEQFF
TGTGCCAGCAGGGGGCCTGTAGACAATGAGCAGTTCTTC
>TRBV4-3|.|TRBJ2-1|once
CASSQEQGSNEQFF
TGCGCCAGCAGCCAAGAACAGGGCAGCAATGAGCAGTTCTTC
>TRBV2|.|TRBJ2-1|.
CASRESRNNEQFF
TGTGCCAGCAGGGAATCCAGAAACAATGAGCAGTTCTTC
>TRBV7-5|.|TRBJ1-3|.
CARSLGLNISGNTIYF
TGTGCCAGAAGCTTGGGACTTAATATCTCTGGAAACACCATATATTTT